The rows below give T cell receptor beta chains drawn from one sample of a study of T cell responses to AZD1222 COVID-19 vaccine. Data came from immunoSEQ multiplex PCR; TCRdb stores just in-frame clones and leaves some out. Among about 86,000 clones listed, under 95% were seen once. This sample comprised peripheral blood, obtained on day 0 of AZD1222 vaccination. The receptors derive from an adult in good health. Both conserved end residues are part of each CDR3. The order of the fields is clone size, CDR3 length, V gene, J gene, D gene, CDR3 DNA, CDR3 protein. The D gene is left open where the match is weak. The size entry is marked missing in some rows and otherwise reads once, few, many or a size class.

abundance: .
len: 14
v_gene: TRBV18
j_gene: TRBJ1-1
d_gene: TRBD1
CDR3nt: TGTGCCAGCTCAATAGGACAGGGAGGCACTGAAGCTTTCTTT
CDR3aa: CASSIGQGGTEAFF

abundance: .
len: 13
v_gene: TRBV5-5
j_gene: TRBJ2-7
d_gene: .
CDR3nt: TGTGCCAGCAGTTCCGGGACGTTCTACGAGCAGTACTTC
CDR3aa: CASSSGTFYEQYF

abundance: .
len: 15
v_gene: TRBV28
j_gene: TRBJ2-5
d_gene: .
CDR3nt: TGTGCCAGCAGTTTTTTCCTCGCCGGGCAAGAGACCCAGTACTTC
CDR3aa: CASSFFLAGQETQYF

abundance: .
len: 13
v_gene: TRBV5-1
j_gene: TRBJ2-2
d_gene: .
CDR3nt: TGCGCCAGCTGGGGGTCGGGGACCGGGGAGCTGTTTTTT
CDR3aa: CASWGSGTGELFF

abundance: once
len: 14
v_gene: TRBV18
j_gene: TRBJ2-7
d_gene: TRBD1
CDR3nt: TGTGCCAGCTCTCAGGGGACAGGGGGTTACGAGCAGTACTTC
CDR3aa: CASSQGTGGYEQYF

abundance: .
len: 13
v_gene: TRBV24-1
j_gene: TRBJ1-5
d_gene: .
CDR3nt: TGTGCCACCAGTGCCGGGGCGGGCCAGCCCCAGCATTTT
CDR3aa: CATSAGAGQPQHF

abundance: .
len: 14
v_gene: TRBV4-1
j_gene: TRBJ2-7
d_gene: .
CDR3nt: TGCGCCAGCAGCCAAGAGGTCACCTCCTACGAGCAGTACTTC
CDR3aa: CASSQEVTSYEQYF

abundance: .
len: 11
v_gene: TRBV29-1
j_gene: TRBJ1-4
d_gene: .
CDR3nt: TGCACGGGGTCGACTAATGAAAAACTGTTTTTT
CDR3aa: CTGSTNEKLFF

abundance: .
len: 18
v_gene: TRBV10-1
j_gene: TRBJ2-1
d_gene: TRBD2
CDR3nt: TGCGCCAGCAGTGACGGGGGACTAGCGGGGGCTCAAAGGGGCGAGCAGTTCTTC
CDR3aa: CASSDGGLAGAQRGEQFF

abundance: .
len: 15
v_gene: TRBV11-2
j_gene: TRBJ2-1
d_gene: .
CDR3nt: TGTGCCAGCAGTGGTGACGGGGGGCGAAACAATGAGCAGTTCTTC
CDR3aa: CASSGDGGRNNEQFF

abundance: once
len: 15
v_gene: TRBV9
j_gene: TRBJ1-6
d_gene: .
CDR3nt: TGTGCCAGCAGCCCCGCTGGACGGTATAATTCACCCCTCCACTTT
CDR3aa: CASSPAGRYNSPLHF

abundance: .
len: 18
v_gene: TRBV5-1
j_gene: TRBJ1-2
d_gene: TRBD1
CDR3nt: TGCGCCAGCAGCTTGTCCCCCCAGGGACAGGGGGCGCACTATGGCTACACCTTC
CDR3aa: CASSLSPQGQGAHYGYTF

abundance: once
len: 13
v_gene: TRBV18
j_gene: TRBJ1-5
d_gene: TRBD1
CDR3nt: TGTGCCAGCTCCGGTGGACAGGGCGAGCCCCAGCATTTT
CDR3aa: CASSGGQGEPQHF

abundance: once
len: 15
v_gene: TRBV28
j_gene: TRBJ1-3
d_gene: .
CDR3nt: TGTGCCAGCAGGTCGGGGGAGGTGGCTGGAAACACCATATATTTT
CDR3aa: CASRSGEVAGNTIYF

abundance: .
len: 14
v_gene: TRBV28
j_gene: TRBJ2-7
d_gene: .
CDR3nt: TGTGCCAGCAGTTCCCCTCCGGGCTCCAGCGAGCAGTACTTC
CDR3aa: CASSSPPGSSEQYF

abundance: .
len: 14
v_gene: TRBV4-1
j_gene: TRBJ2-7
d_gene: TRBD1
CDR3nt: TGCGCCAGCAGCAAACAGGGGGCCGGCTACGAGCAGTACTTC
CDR3aa: CASSKQGAGYEQYF

abundance: .
len: 15
v_gene: TRBV18
j_gene: TRBJ2-6
d_gene: .
CDR3nt: TGTGCCAGCTCACCCTATGACTCTGGGGCCAACGTCCTGACTTTC
CDR3aa: CASSPYDSGANVLTF

abundance: .
len: 15
v_gene: TRBV9
j_gene: TRBJ1-3
d_gene: TRBD1
CDR3nt: TGTGCCAGCAGCGTCGACAGGGTGCGTGGAAACACCATATATTTT
CDR3aa: CASSVDRVRGNTIYF

abundance: .
len: 15
v_gene: TRBV5-4
j_gene: TRBJ2-5
d_gene: TRBD2
CDR3nt: TGTGCCAGCAGCCAAGCGGGGGGCAGGAAAGAGACCCAGTACTTC
CDR3aa: CASSQAGGRKETQYF

abundance: once
len: 15
v_gene: TRBV19
j_gene: TRBJ2-7
d_gene: .
CDR3nt: TGTGCCAGTAGTGCAAGGAGTTCGGCGACCTACGAGCAGTACTTC
CDR3aa: CASSARSSATYEQYF

abundance: .
len: 14
v_gene: TRBV3-1/TRBV3-2
j_gene: TRBJ1-2
d_gene: .
CDR3nt: TGTGCCAGCAGCCACCGGGCAGCGGACTATGGCTACACCTTC
CDR3aa: CASSHRAADYGYTF

abundance: once
len: 15
v_gene: TRBV15
j_gene: TRBJ1-2
d_gene: .
CDR3nt: TGTGCCACCAGCAGAGATGCAAGTACTTGGGATGGCTACACCTTC
CDR3aa: CATSRDASTWDGYTF

abundance: .
len: 14
v_gene: TRBV3-1/TRBV3-2
j_gene: TRBJ1-5
d_gene: .
CDR3nt: TGTGCCAGCAGCCGCGAGAGGGTCGGTCAGCCCCAGCATTTT
CDR3aa: CASSRERVGQPQHF

abundance: .
len: 13
v_gene: TRBV6-5
j_gene: TRBJ1-2
d_gene: TRBD1
CDR3nt: TGTGCCAGCATAAGTCCCAGGGGGCGCGGCTACACCTTC
CDR3aa: CASISPRGRGYTF

abundance: .
len: 13
v_gene: TRBV7-3
j_gene: TRBJ2-3
d_gene: .
CDR3nt: TGTGCCAGCAGTAGCGGTAGCACAGATACGCAGTATTTT
CDR3aa: CASSSGSTDTQYF

abundance: once
len: 17
v_gene: TRBV11-3
j_gene: TRBJ2-1
d_gene: TRBD2
CDR3nt: TGTGCCAGCAGCTCAAGAACCCTAGCGGGCATCTACAATGAGCAGTTCTTC
CDR3aa: CASSSRTLAGIYNEQFF

abundance: .
len: 12
v_gene: TRBV19
j_gene: TRBJ1-1
d_gene: .
CDR3nt: TGTGCCAGTAAGGACCCTAACGCTGAAGCTTTCTTT
CDR3aa: CASKDPNAEAFF

abundance: .
len: 15
v_gene: TRBV18
j_gene: TRBJ1-1
d_gene: .
CDR3nt: TGTGCCAGCTCACCCGATCGGGGGATGAACACTGAAGCTTTCTTT
CDR3aa: CASSPDRGMNTEAFF

abundance: .
len: 15
v_gene: TRBV28
j_gene: TRBJ2-2
d_gene: TRBD1
CDR3nt: TGTGCCAGCAGTACCGGACAGGAGAACACCGGGGAGCTGTTTTTT
CDR3aa: CASSTGQENTGELFF

abundance: .
len: 14
v_gene: TRBV21-1
j_gene: TRBJ2-1
d_gene: .
CDR3nt: TGTGCCAGCAGGAATATCCCTTTGAGGAATGAGCAGTTCTTC
CDR3aa: CASRNIPLRNEQFF

abundance: .
len: 15
v_gene: TRBV7-9
j_gene: TRBJ2-1
d_gene: .
CDR3nt: TGTGCCAGCAGAGTAGAGGGGGACTACTACAATGAGCAGTTCTTC
CDR3aa: CASRVEGDYYNEQFF

abundance: .
len: 15
v_gene: TRBV4-1
j_gene: TRBJ2-7
d_gene: TRBD2
CDR3nt: TGCGCCAGCAGCTTAGGAGCTAGCGGGGCGGTCGAGCAGTACTTC
CDR3aa: CASSLGASGAVEQYF

abundance: .
len: 12
v_gene: TRBV5-4
j_gene: TRBJ1-2
d_gene: .
CDR3nt: TGTGCCAGCAGCTTGGGCCTCTATGGCTACACCTTC
CDR3aa: CASSLGLYGYTF

abundance: .
len: 14
v_gene: TRBV19
j_gene: TRBJ1-5
d_gene: .
CDR3nt: TGTGCCAGCAAACCAGTCAGCCTTAATCAGCCCCAGCATTTT
CDR3aa: CASKPVSLNQPQHF

abundance: .
len: 11
v_gene: TRBV2
j_gene: TRBJ2-7
d_gene: .
CDR3nt: TGTGCCAGCGGAGAGGGTTACGAGCAGTACTTC
CDR3aa: CASGEGYEQYF

abundance: .
len: 20
v_gene: TRBV3-1/TRBV3-2
j_gene: TRBJ2-2
d_gene: TRBD1
CDR3nt: TGTGCCAGCAGCCAAGATTTCCGAGCAGGGGGTCTTCGGAACACCGGGGAGCTGTTTTTT
CDR3aa: CASSQDFRAGGLRNTGELFF

abundance: .
len: 15
v_gene: TRBV7-3
j_gene: TRBJ2-3
d_gene: .
CDR3nt: TGTGCCAGCAGCTCAAGACCAGGGGCGCCAGATACGCAGTATTTT
CDR3aa: CASSSRPGAPDTQYF

abundance: many
len: 16
v_gene: TRBV2
j_gene: TRBJ1-1
d_gene: TRBD1
CDR3nt: TGTGCCAGCAGTGAGGACAGGGCGAGGGGGAACACTGAAGCTTTCTTT
CDR3aa: CASSEDRARGNTEAFF

abundance: .
len: 14
v_gene: TRBV4-1
j_gene: TRBJ1-2
d_gene: TRBD1
CDR3nt: TGCGCCAGCAGCCACCCGGGACAGGGGACTGGCTACACCTTC
CDR3aa: CASSHPGQGTGYTF

abundance: .
len: 17
v_gene: TRBV2
j_gene: TRBJ1-4
d_gene: .
CDR3nt: TGTGCCAGCCGTGAGTCCGGACTCCGAGTCGATAATGAAAAACTGTTTTTT
CDR3aa: CASRESGLRVDNEKLFF

abundance: .
len: 14
v_gene: TRBV9
j_gene: TRBJ1-1
d_gene: .
CDR3nt: TGTGCCAGCAGCGTAGGGGGGGGTGGCACTGAAGCTTTCTTT
CDR3aa: CASSVGGGGTEAFF

abundance: .
len: 19
v_gene: TRBV28
j_gene: TRBJ1-1
d_gene: .
CDR3nt: TGTGCCAGCACCCCCTCAACCGGGGCGGAACCTTTCCTGAACACTGAAGCTTTCTTT
CDR3aa: CASTPSTGAEPFLNTEAFF

abundance: .
len: 12
v_gene: TRBV30
j_gene: TRBJ1-2
d_gene: .
CDR3nt: TGTGCCTGGAGTTACAGGGTGGGTGGCTACACCTTC
CDR3aa: CAWSYRVGGYTF

abundance: .
len: 14
v_gene: TRBV7-2
j_gene: TRBJ2-7
d_gene: .
CDR3nt: TGTGCCAGCAGCTCCTCTAGCGTCCCCTACGAGCAGTACTTC
CDR3aa: CASSSSSVPYEQYF

abundance: .
len: 15
v_gene: TRBV4-1
j_gene: TRBJ2-7
d_gene: .
CDR3nt: TGCGCCAGCAGCCAAGAGACGGCGTCAACCTACGAGCAGTACTTC
CDR3aa: CASSQETASTYEQYF

abundance: .
len: 14
v_gene: TRBV27
j_gene: TRBJ1-2
d_gene: .
CDR3nt: TGTGCCAGCAGTTTACGGCCCCAAGAAGGTGGCTACACCTTC
CDR3aa: CASSLRPQEGGYTF

abundance: .
len: 15
v_gene: TRBV7-2
j_gene: TRBJ2-3
d_gene: TRBD2
CDR3nt: TGTGCCAGCAGCCGGCAACTAGCGGACACAGATACGCAGTATTTT
CDR3aa: CASSRQLADTDTQYF

abundance: .
len: 11
v_gene: TRBV28
j_gene: TRBJ2-1
d_gene: .
CDR3nt: TGTGCCAGCGGGGAAGATAATGAGCAGTTCTTC
CDR3aa: CASGEDNEQFF

abundance: .
len: 16
v_gene: TRBV6-5
j_gene: TRBJ1-6
d_gene: .
CDR3nt: TGTGCCAGCAGTTACTCGAGACAGGCAAGGGATTCACCCCTCCACTTT
CDR3aa: CASSYSRQARDSPLHF

abundance: once
len: 14
v_gene: TRBV18
j_gene: TRBJ1-5
d_gene: .
CDR3nt: TGTGCCAGCTCACCCCGGGGTAGCAATCAGCCCCAGCATTTT
CDR3aa: CASSPRGSNQPQHF